This passage covers 10 T cell receptor beta chains from one sample sequenced in a study of CD8 T cells in Susac syndrome. When the RNA was reverse transcribed, random hexamers were used with an input of roughly 0.45 to 1 ug. From the immunoSEQ multiplex PCR reads, TCRdb called clonotypes with MiXCR, one entry per CDR3 protein. The sample yields 200,000 or so distinct CDR3 sequences, roughly 95% seen once. Sequenced material: CD4+ T cells from PBMCs. These receptor sequences come from a human donor with multiple sclerosis.

The chain uses TRBV28 and TRBJ1-2; no reliable D call. The CDR3 has 13 amino acids. In germline, CDR1 is MDHEN, CDR2 SYDVKM. V was pared by 7 bases and J by 4 bases, with 13 bases between. The CDR3 reads CASTPTLSYGYTF. In DNA form, the CDR3 reads TGTGCCAGCACCCCGACCCTATCCTATGGCTACACCTTC.

Written as DNA, the CDR3 is TGTGCCTGGAGTGGTCGAGCAGGGAGGTTTTACAATGAGCAGTTCTTC. It translates to CAWSGRAGRFYNEQFF. The gene calls are TRBV30 and TRBJ2-1; TRBD2 is a possible D gene (6 bases). Germline V gives CDR1 GTSNPN, CDR2 SVGIG (reference sequence). V dropped 1 base and J dropped 4 bases, with 17 bases sitting between them. This CDR3 is built from 16 residues.

The chain joins TRBV27 to TRBJ2-2; no reliable D call. Germline assignment: CDR1 MNHEY and CDR2 SMNVEV (reference sequence). The CDR3 is made up of 14 amino acids. V lost 2 bases and J lost 1, with 5 bases in between. CDR3 sequence (DNA): TGTGCCAGCAGTTTAGTACAGAACACCGGGGAGCTGTTTTTT. This codes for CASSLVQNTGELFF.

V is TRBV7-2 and J is TRBJ1-4; 12 bases are a match to TRBD1. CDR3 length: 14 residues. J gave up 13 bases and V 5 bases, and 8 bases lay outside the gene matches. Germline V gene data show CDR1 as SGHTA and CDR2 as FQGNSA. The CDR3 nucleotides read TGTGCCAGCAGCATTGGGACAGGGGGCAGTAGACTGTTTTTT. Its protein product is CASSIGTGGSRLFF.

The chain has TRBV7-2 and TRBJ2-5; D is possibly TRBD2 (6 bases). Trimming left V 1 base short and J 5 bases short, with 14 bases between. The CDR3 is 15 residues long. The germline V gene has CDR1 SGHTA and CDR2 FQGNSA. CDR3 sequence reads: CASSLDGGVGETQYF. CDR3 DNA: TGTGCCAGCAGCTTAGACGGCGGGGTGGGGGAGACCCAGTACTTC.

The genes are TRBV7-2 and TRBJ2-7, with 8 bases that match TRBD2. Losses at the gene ends were 4 bases for V and 2 bases for J; bases not matched to a gene: 4. CDR3 size: 14 residues. Germline loops: CDR1 SGHTA, CDR2 FQGNSA. In DNA form, the CDR3 reads TGTGCCAGCAGCTCATCGCGGGGGGCCTACGAGCAGTACTTC. Amino acid sequence: CASSSSRGAYEQYF.

The chain has TRBV9 and TRBJ2-7; 9 bases match TRBD1. V trimming: 4 bases; J trimming: 3 bases; junction bases outside the gene matches: 5. CDR3 size: 14 residues. CDR1 and CDR2 (germline): SGDLS, YYNGEE. CDR3 nucleotide sequence: TGTGCCAGCAGCCCCTCGGGACAGGGCTACGAGCAGTACTTC. Translating gives CASSPSGQGYEQYF.

This rearrangement joins TRBV29-1 to TRBJ1-4; 9 bases line up with TRBD1. The J segment lost 6 bases and the V segment lost 0 bases, leaving 2 bases of the junction unmatched. The CDR3 spans 14 residues. Per germline, CDR1 SQVTM and CDR2 ANQGSEA. The CDR3 is CSVEDTGGDEKLFF. For the CDR3, the DNA is TGCAGCGTTGAAGATACAGGGGGCGATGAAAAACTGTTTTTT.

This sequence joins TRBV30 and TRBJ2-7, with 8 bases lining up with TRBD2. J was trimmed by 4 bases and V by 4 bases; bases with no gene match: 0. Germline values: CDR1 GTSNPN, CDR2 SVGIG (reference sequence). The CDR3 sequence is 11 residues long. For the CDR3, the DNA is TGTGCCTGGACTAGCGGGTACGAGCAGTACTTC. Its protein product is CAWTSGYEQYF.

V and J are TRBV27 and TRBJ2-1; D is unresolved. Between the trimmed V and J ends, which lost 3 bases and 10 bases, there was a span of 13 bases. From germline, CDR1 is MNHEY and CDR2 SMNVEV (reference sequence). This CDR3 is 13 amino acids long. CDR3: CASSLSSSLEQFF. In DNA form, the CDR3 reads TGTGCCAGCAGTTTGTCCAGTTCGTTGGAGCAGTTCTTC.